The 32 T cell receptor beta chains given below trace back to one sample, sequenced in a study of blood T cells in healthy people across ages. A second PCR of 7 to 11 cycles used a sample-barcoded 5' primer and a J-beta primer mix. Using its own MiXCR run on the 5' RACE reads, TCRdb lists one record per CDR3 protein. The sample carries over 700,000 distinct CDR3 sequences, just under 25% recorded once. This sample was also put to use in a study of T cells of mothers and their children.

Sequences were obtained from blood. The receptors here all came from a boy under 18 in good health.

CDR3 protein: CASSYQGHEQYF. The CDR3 DNA sequence: TGTGCCAGCAGTTACCAGGGGCACGAGCAGTACTTC. The chain joins TRBV6-2 or TRBV6-3 to TRBJ2-7, with TRBD1 as a possible D gene (6 bases). Trimming removed 2 bases from V and 5 bases from J, with 7 bases in between. The length of the CDR3 is 12 residues. Germline-derived CDR1 and CDR2 are MNHEY and SVGEGT.

In its sample, this clonotype was seen a few times. The gene calls are TRBV20-1 and TRBJ2-3; TRBD2 matches 7 bases. Germline values: CDR1 DFQATT, CDR2 SNEGSKA (reference sequence). The CDR3 is 14 amino acids. V was pared by 1 base and J by 0 bases, with 1 base of the junction left unmatched. CDR3 amino acids: CSARGLASTDTQYF. As DNA, the CDR3 is TGCAGTGCTAGAGGACTAGCTAGCACAGATACGCAGTATTTT.

The chain combines TRBV3-1 with TRBJ2-5; tentatively, D is TRBD1 (6 bases). The CDR3 loop spans 15 amino acids. The V end lost 1 base, the J end lost 5 bases, and 14 bases lay between the germline ends. Per the germline V gene, CDR1 is LGHDT and CDR2 is YNNKEL (reference sequence). The CDR3 is CASSQAGHLLETQYF. CDR3 nucleotides: TGTGCCAGCAGCCAAGCGGGACATCTCCTGGAGACCCAGTACTTC.

This chain links TRBV24-1 with TRBJ2-5; a weak D match, TRBD1 (6 bases). Germline V gene sequence: CDR1 KGHDR, CDR2 SFDVKD. Trimming pared 3 bases from V and 3 bases from J, leaving 10 bases between. The CDR3 covers 14 residues. The CDR3 DNA is TGTGCCACCAGTGATGCGTACAGGGAAGAGACCCAGTACTTC. This gives the protein CATSDAYREETQYF.

The rearrangement joins TRBV4-3 to TRBJ2-7, with TRBD1 identical over 9 bases. V lost 0 bases and J lost 7; bases outside the gene matches: 7. The V gene's germline CDR1 is LGHNA and CDR2 YSLEER. There are 15 residues in the CDR3. CDR3 bases: TGCGCCAGCAGCCAAGACCGGGACAGGGTAGATGAGCAGTACTTC. Amino acids: CASSQDRDRVDEQYF.

This clonotype has only a few counts. The chain couples TRBV6-6 to TRBJ1-3; no definite D call. Germline-derived CDR1 and CDR2 are MNHNY and SVGAGI (reference sequence). V was pared by 0 bases and J by 4 bases, with 10 bases between. CDR3 length: 15 residues. This chain's CDR3 is CASSYSHTPGNTIYF. CDR3 DNA sequence: TGTGCCAGCAGTTACTCACACACGCCCGGAAACACCATATATTTT.

V and J are TRBV28 and TRBJ2-1, with 12 bases fitting TRBD2. The V and J ends lost 9 bases and 8 bases, in that order; junction bases with no gene match: 17. CDR1 and CDR2 (germline): MDHEN, SYDVKM. The length of the CDR3 is 17 residues. CDR3 region: CARSLAGGDPPLDEQFF. The CDR3 DNA is TGTGCCAGATCACTAGCGGGGGGCGACCCACCTTTAGATGAGCAGTTCTTC.

The V gene is TRBV7-2, the J gene TRBJ2-3, with 11 bases identical to TRBD2. Trimming cost V 3 bases and J 2 bases; bases outside gene matches: 4. Germline CDR1 reads SGHTA; CDR2 reads FQGNSA. This CDR3 comprises 16 residues. The CDR3 region is CASSFLSGGATDTQYF. In nucleotides, the CDR3 is TGTGCCAGCAGCTTCCTTAGCGGGGGGGCCACAGATACGCAGTATTTT.

This clonotype was observed a handful of times. CDR3 protein: CSARERTGITEAFF. CDR3 in DNA: TGCAGTGCTAGAGAGAGAACAGGGATCACTGAAGCTTTCTTT. The genes are TRBV20-1 and TRBJ1-1, with a tentative D call TRBD1 (6 bases). The V gene lost 0 bases and the J gene lost 4 bases, with 12 bases spanning the gap. The germline gives CDR1 DFQATT, CDR2 SNEGSKA (reference sequence). The CDR3 sequence is 14 residues long.

The chain uses TRBV28 and TRBJ1-3; D possibly corresponds to TRBD1 (6 bases). V was pared by 7 bases and J by 0 bases, with 16 bases between. From germline, CDR1 is MDHEN and CDR2 SYDVKM. The CDR3 is made up of 16 amino acids. The CDR3 reads CASTRSDRPSGNTIYF. The CDR3 DNA reads TGTGCCAGCACCCGATCCGACAGGCCCTCTGGAAACACCATATATTTT.

The rearrangement joins TRBV9 to TRBJ2-7, with 7 bases that match TRBD2. Germline CDR1 is SGDLS and CDR2 is YYNGEE. CDR3 length: 15 residues. The V gene end was trimmed by 0 bases and the J gene end by 3 bases; junction bases not matched to a gene: 6. This CDR3 reads CASSVAGLEGYEQYF. CDR3 coding DNA: TGTGCCAGCAGCGTAGCTGGACTAGAGGGCTACGAGCAGTACTTC.

V usage is TRBV20-1 and J usage is TRBJ2-2, with D uncertain. The germline CDR1 and CDR2 sequences are DFQATT and SNEGSKA (reference sequence). The CDR3 extends over 14 amino acids. Trimming removed 5 bases at V and 5 bases at J, with 15 bases between. The CDR3 DNA is TGCAGTGCTCCCAACTTCCGCTCGACCGGGGAGCTGTTTTTT. This gives the protein CSAPNFRSTGELFF.

The V gene is TRBV15, the J gene TRBJ1-5; 7 nucleotides align to TRBD1. The CDR3 runs to 14 residues. CDR1 is LNHNV, CDR2 YYDKDF, per germline (reference sequence). V shed 5 bases and J 7 bases; nucleotides not matched to a gene: 8. The DNA of the CDR3 is TGTGCCACCAGCTCCGACAGGGCAAGGCAGCCCCAGCATTTT. It encodes CATSSDRARQPQHF.

The DNA of the CDR3 is TGTGCCAGCAGTTTGAAAGACGAGAGCTACGAGCAGTACTTC. It translates to CASSLKDESYEQYF. This sequence joins TRBV12-3 or TRBV12-4 and TRBJ2-7, with no clear D. V was pared by 3 bases and J by 3 bases, with 12 bases between. This CDR3 contains 14 residues.

The sample holds a few counts of this clonotype. In DNA form, the CDR3 reads TGTGCCAGCACCATCGTAGCGGGGACGAGTGAGACCCAGTACTTC. It codes for CASTIVAGTSETQYF. The chain is built from TRBV7-2 and TRBJ2-5; 8 positions agree with TRBD2. Trimming at V came to 7 bases and at J to 5 bases, leaving 12 bases not matched to a gene. The germline V gene encodes CDR1 SGHTA and CDR2 FQGNSA. CDR3 length equals 15 residues.

This clonotype was counted only a few times. The chain employs TRBV4-3 and TRBJ2-5; weak D call: TRBD1 (5 bases). The germline V gene encodes CDR1 LGHNA and CDR2 YSLEER. This CDR3 is 19 amino acids long. The V end was cut by 0 bases, the J end by 5 bases, with 25 bases between. CDR3 protein: CASSQDPFVGQGRSETQYF. Written as DNA, the CDR3 is TGCGCCAGCAGCCAAGACCCTTTTGTGGGCCAGGGAAGGTCGGAGACCCAGTACTTC.

This sequence joins TRBV15 and TRBJ1-1, with D perhaps TRBD1 (5 bases). V lost 0 bases and J lost 4, with 12 bases in between. There are 15 residues in the CDR3. Germline CDR1 is LNHNV and CDR2 is YYDKDF (reference sequence). This CDR3 is CATSRDLGEGTEAFF. CDR3 in DNA: TGTGCCACCAGCAGAGATCTAGGGGAGGGCACTGAAGCTTTCTTT.

J is TRBJ1-6 and V is TRBV27; the D gene is possibly TRBD1 (6 bases). Germline-derived CDR1 and CDR2 are MNHEY and SMNVEV (reference sequence). V lost 4 bases to trimming and J lost 10 bases, with 20 bases between them. This CDR3 region has 16 residues. CDR3 loop: CASSSNPGGLGSPLHF. Here the CDR3 DNA reads TGTGCCAGCAGTTCCAATCCGGGGGGGCTGGGGTCACCCCTCCACTTT.

This clonotype was found a few times. The chain joins TRBV9 to TRBJ2-5; D not resolved. The assigned J gene may be wrong: the sequence end matches TRBJ2-1 better. Germline CDR1 reads SGDLS; CDR2 reads YYNGEE. This CDR3 contains 15 residues. The CDR3 sequence is CASSVGPERSNEQFF. CDR3 bases: TGTGCCAGCAGCGTTGGCCCCGAGCGTAGCAATGAGCAGTTCTTC.

This clonotype was observed a few times. The rearrangement links TRBV7-9 to TRBJ1-3; D unclear. Germline V CDR1 and CDR2: SEHNR, FQNEAQ (reference sequence). The CDR3 runs 14 residues. Trimming pared 4 bases from V and 4 bases from J, leaving 11 bases between. CDR3 loop: CASSSLKVGNTIYF. CDR3 nucleotides: TGTGCCAGCAGCTCCCTGAAAGTAGGAAACACCATATATTTT. Using reference TRBV7-9 and TRBJ1-3 for the parts outside the CDR3, the full variable domain is DTGVSQNPRHKITKRGQNVTFRCDPISEHNRLYWYRQTLGQGPEFLTYFQNEAQLEKSRLLSDRFSAERPKGSFSTLEIQRTEQGDSAMYLCASSSLKVGNTIYFGEGSWLTVV.

In its sample, this clonotype was seen once. The chain joins TRBV21-1 to TRBJ2-7; the D call TRBD2 from the table was never checked on the DNA. TRBV21-1 is listed as a pseudogene. The CDR3 covers 11 residues. Here the CDR3 reads CASIVVGKQYF. The CDR3 bases are TGTGCCAGCATCGTAGTCGGGAAGCAGTACTTC.

This clonotype was picked up a small number of times. The chain couples TRBV18 to TRBJ2-3; possible D gene TRBD2, 6 bases. The length of the CDR3 is 13 residues. The V gene's germline CDR1 is KGHSH and CDR2 LQKENI. The ends were cut back, 0 bases at V and 8 bases at J, with 9 bases in the middle. CDR3 bases: TGTGCCAGCTCACCACCAGAGGGAGGTACGCAGTATTTT. It codes for CASSPPEGGTQYF.

This rearrangement joins TRBV9 to TRBJ2-5; D is unresolved. The DNA end is a closer match to TRBJ2-7, so the J assignment may be wrong. This CDR3 comprises 12 residues. Germline V lookup: CDR1 SGDLS, CDR2 YYNGEE. CDR3 residues: CASSPSDSEQYF. The CDR3 region has the DNA TGTGCCAGCAGCCCCTCGGATTCCGAGCAGTACTTC.

A word on this clonotype: One end of the junction does not line up with germline, which may come from a read error. V gene TRBV7-6 combines with J gene TRBJ2-5, with D unresolved. The V gene's germline CDR1 is SGHVS and CDR2 FNYEAQ. CDR3 length equals 14 residues. The CDR3 sequence: CASSRRPLQESQYF. DNA for the CDR3: TGTGCCAGCAGTCGACGACCCCTCCAAGAGTCCCAGTACTTC. The full variable domain, its missing parts supplied by reference TRBV7-6 and TRBJ2-5, is GAGVSQSPRYKVTKRGQDVALRCDPISGHVSLYWYRQALGQGPEFLTYFNYEAQQDKSGLPNDRFSAERPEGSISTLTIQRTEQRDSAMYRCASSRRPLQESQYFGPGTRLLVL.

This clonotype was observed a handful of times. The chain links TRBV29-1 to TRBJ1-4; TRBD1 is a possible D gene (5 bases). The CDR3 loop spans 14 amino acids. V was clipped by 4 bases and J by 0 bases, with 9 bases between them. CDR1 is SQVTM and CDR2 is ANQGSEA in the germline V gene. As DNA, the CDR3 is TGCAGCGTTGTCGGGGGTCCAACTAATGAAAAACTGTTTTTT. This encodes CSVVGGPTNEKLFF.

The rearrangement joins TRBV6-1 to TRBJ1-1; 7 bases match TRBD1. Trimming took 3 bases from V and 0 from J; bases not matched to a gene: 10. Germline CDR1 is MNHNS and CDR2 is SASEGT. The CDR3 loop spans 17 amino acids. Here the CDR3 reads CASSDPGQFFMNTEAFF. The CDR3, as DNA: TGTGCCAGCAGTGACCCGGGACAGTTCTTCATGAACACTGAAGCTTTCTTT.

This clonotype occurred a few times. This sequence joins TRBV4-3 and TRBJ2-2, with TRBD1 matching 7 bases. Germline V gives CDR1 LGHNA, CDR2 YSLEER. The J segment lost 2 bases and the V segment lost 2 bases, leaving 5 bases of the junction unmatched. The length of the CDR3 is 16 residues. CDR3 sequence reads: CASSQPTGANTGELFF. CDR3 coding DNA: TGCGCCAGCAGCCAACCAACAGGGGCCAACACCGGGGAGCTGTTTTTT.

This CDR3 is CASSLSSVEEVTDNSPLHF. The CDR3 coding sequence is TGTGCCAGCAGCTTATCATCGGTCGAAGAGGTGACAGATAATTCACCCCTCCACTTT. The chain combines TRBV7-2 with TRBJ1-6; tentatively, D is TRBD1 (5 bases). V shed 2 bases and J shed 5 bases, with 22 bases lying between them. The CDR3 is made up of 19 amino acids. Germline values: CDR1 SGHTA, CDR2 FQGNSA.

This clonotype was found a few times. The chain combines TRBV27 with TRBJ2-1; 9 bases map to TRBD2. The J call is uncertain, as TRBJ2-7 better fits the DNA end. The CDR3 totals 13 residues. CDR1 is MNHEY and CDR2 is SMNVEV in the germline V gene (reference sequence). For the CDR3, the DNA is TGTGCCAGCAGTGCCGGACTAGCGCTCGAGCAGTACTTC. Amino acids: CASSAGLALEQYF.

This clonotype appeared a few times. This chain uses TRBV12-3 or TRBV12-4 with TRBJ1-2; D might be TRBD1 (5 bases). Trimming left V 1 base short and J 3 bases short, with 9 bases between. The CDR3 runs to 14 residues. This chain's CDR3 is CASSLGGFDYGYTF. The CDR3, as DNA: TGTGCCAGCAGTTTAGGGGGGTTTGACTATGGCTACACCTTC.

The J gene is TRBJ2-5, the V gene TRBV15; a possible D gene is TRBD1 (5 bases). CDR3 length: 17 amino acids. Germline CDR1 reads LNHNV; CDR2 reads YYDKDF (reference sequence). Trimming removed 0 bases at V and 0 bases at J, with 14 bases between. The CDR3 spells CATSRDPGHSYQETQYF. CDR3 coding DNA: TGTGCCACCAGCAGAGATCCCGGACACTCGTACCAAGAGACCCAGTACTTC.

This chain connects TRBV6-5 to TRBJ1-4; TRBD1 is a possible D gene (5 bases). Trimming left V 4 bases short and J 5 bases short, with 23 bases between. The CDR3 extends over 18 amino acids. Germline CDR1 is MNHEY and CDR2 is SVGAGI. In DNA, the CDR3 is TGTGCCAGCAGTTCCGGGGCAGGGCTCCCCGGTGCGAATGAAAAACTGTTTTTT. Translation gives CASSSGAGLPGANEKLFF.